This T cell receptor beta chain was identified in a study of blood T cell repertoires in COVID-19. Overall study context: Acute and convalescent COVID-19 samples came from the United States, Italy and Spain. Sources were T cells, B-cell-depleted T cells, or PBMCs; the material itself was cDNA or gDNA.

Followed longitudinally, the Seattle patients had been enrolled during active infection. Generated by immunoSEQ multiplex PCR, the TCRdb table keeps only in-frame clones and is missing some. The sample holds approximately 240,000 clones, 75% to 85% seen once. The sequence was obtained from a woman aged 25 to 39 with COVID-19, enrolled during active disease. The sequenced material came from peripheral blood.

CDR3 DNA: TGTGCTAGTGGTTCTCTAGCGGGGACGGACGAGCAGTACTTC. Its protein product is CASGSLAGTDEQYF. The rearrangement links TRBV12-5 to TRBJ2-7, with 9 bases lining up with TRBD2. This CDR3 is built from 14 residues. V gave up 4 bases and J gave up 5 bases; unmatched junction bases: 6. The germline V gene has CDR1 LGHNT and CDR2 FRNRAP.